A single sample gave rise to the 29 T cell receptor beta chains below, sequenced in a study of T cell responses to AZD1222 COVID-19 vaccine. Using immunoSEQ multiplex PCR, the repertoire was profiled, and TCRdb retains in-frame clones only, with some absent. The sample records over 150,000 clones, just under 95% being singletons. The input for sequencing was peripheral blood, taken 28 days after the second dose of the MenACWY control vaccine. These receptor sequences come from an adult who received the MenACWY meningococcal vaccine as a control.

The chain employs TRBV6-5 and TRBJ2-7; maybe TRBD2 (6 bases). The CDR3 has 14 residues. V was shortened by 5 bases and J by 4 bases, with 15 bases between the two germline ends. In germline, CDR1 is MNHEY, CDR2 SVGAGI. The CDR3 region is CASSPLGGGYEQYF. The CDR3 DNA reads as TGTGCCAGCAGTCCTTTGGGGGGTGGGTACGAGCAGTACTTC.

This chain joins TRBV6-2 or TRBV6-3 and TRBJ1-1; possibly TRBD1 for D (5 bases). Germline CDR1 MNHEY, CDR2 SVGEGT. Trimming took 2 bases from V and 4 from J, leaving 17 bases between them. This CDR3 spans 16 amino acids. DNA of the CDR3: TGTGCCAGCAGTTACGGACATGCGGGCGTCGGCACTGAAGCTTTCTTT. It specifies CASSYGHAGVGTEAFF.

CDR3 residues: CASSLASGGSSGVYEQYF. CDR3 coding DNA: TGTGCCAGCAGCTTGGCCAGCGGGGGGTCCTCGGGGGTCTACGAGCAGTACTTC. J is TRBJ2-7 and V is TRBV5-4; 9 nucleotides agree with TRBD2. V lost 0 bases, J lost 3 bases, and 13 bases stayed unmatched. CDR3 length: 18 amino acids. Germline V gives CDR1 SGHNT, CDR2 YYREEE (reference sequence).

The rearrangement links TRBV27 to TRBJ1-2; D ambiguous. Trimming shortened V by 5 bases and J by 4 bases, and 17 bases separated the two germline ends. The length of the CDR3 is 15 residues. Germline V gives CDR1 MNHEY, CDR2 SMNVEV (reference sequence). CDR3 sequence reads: CASSPEGQPPYGYTF. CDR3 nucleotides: TGTGCCAGCAGTCCAGAGGGCCAGCCCCCCTATGGCTACACCTTC.

The CDR3 DNA is TGTGCCTGGACGGGACTAGCGCCCACAGATACGCAGTATTTT. This gives the protein CAWTGLAPTDTQYF. The rearrangement links TRBV30 to TRBJ2-3, with TRBD2 identical over 10 bases. The CDR3 sequence is 14 residues long. With V trimmed by 4 bases and J by 2 bases, 3 bases remained unmatched. Germline V gives CDR1 GTSNPN, CDR2 SVGIG (reference sequence).

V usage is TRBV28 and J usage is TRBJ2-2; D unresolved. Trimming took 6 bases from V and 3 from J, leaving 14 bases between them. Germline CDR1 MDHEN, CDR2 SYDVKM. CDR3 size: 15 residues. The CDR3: CASSDINRDTGELFF. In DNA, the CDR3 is TGTGCCAGCAGCGATATAAACCGTGACACCGGGGAGCTGTTTTTT.

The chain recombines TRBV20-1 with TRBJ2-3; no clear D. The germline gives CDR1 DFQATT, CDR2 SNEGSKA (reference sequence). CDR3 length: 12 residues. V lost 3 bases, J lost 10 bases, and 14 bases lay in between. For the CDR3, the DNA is TGCAGTGCTAGTCCCACGGCCCCAGCGCAGTATTTT. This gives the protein CSASPTAPAQYF.

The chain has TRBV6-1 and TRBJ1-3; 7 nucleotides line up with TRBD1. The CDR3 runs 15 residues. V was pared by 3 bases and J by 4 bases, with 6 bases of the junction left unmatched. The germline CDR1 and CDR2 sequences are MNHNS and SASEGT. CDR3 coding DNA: TGTGCCAGCAGTGAGACAAGGGGGCTCGGAAACACCATATATTTT. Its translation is CASSETRGLGNTIYF.

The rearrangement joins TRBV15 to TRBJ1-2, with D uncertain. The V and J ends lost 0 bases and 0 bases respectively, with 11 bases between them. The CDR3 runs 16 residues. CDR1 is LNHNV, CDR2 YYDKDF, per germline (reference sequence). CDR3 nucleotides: TGTGCCACCAGCAGAGATCTTCTGGTTACTAACTATGGCTACACCTTC. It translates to CATSRDLLVTNYGYTF.

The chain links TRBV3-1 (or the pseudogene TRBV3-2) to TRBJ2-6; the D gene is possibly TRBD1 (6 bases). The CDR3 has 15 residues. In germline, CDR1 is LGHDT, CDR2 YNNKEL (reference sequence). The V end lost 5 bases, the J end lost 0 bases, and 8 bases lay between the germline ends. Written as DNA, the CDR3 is TGTGCCAGCAGCACCAGGGGCTCTGGGGCCAACGTCCTGACTTTC. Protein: CASSTRGSGANVLTF.

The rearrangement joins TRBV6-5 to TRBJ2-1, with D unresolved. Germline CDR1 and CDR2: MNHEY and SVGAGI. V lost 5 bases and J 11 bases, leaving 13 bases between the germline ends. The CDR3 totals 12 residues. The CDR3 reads CASSPADIKQFF. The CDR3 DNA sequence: TGTGCCAGCAGTCCTGCCGACATAAAGCAGTTCTTC.

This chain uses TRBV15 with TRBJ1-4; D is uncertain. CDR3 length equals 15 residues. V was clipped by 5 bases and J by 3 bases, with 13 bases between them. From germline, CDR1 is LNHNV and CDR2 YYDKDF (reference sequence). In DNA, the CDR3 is TGTGCCACCAGCCTCAGAGGAGGTTCTAATGAAAAACTGTTTTTT. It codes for CATSLRGGSNEKLFF.

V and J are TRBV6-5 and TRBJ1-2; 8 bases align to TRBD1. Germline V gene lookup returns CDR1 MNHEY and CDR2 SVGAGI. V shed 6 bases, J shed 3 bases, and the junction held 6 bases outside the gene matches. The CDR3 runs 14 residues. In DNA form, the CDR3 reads TGTGCCAGCAGGGTGATACAGGGGGACTATGGCTACACCTTC. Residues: CASRVIQGDYGYTF.

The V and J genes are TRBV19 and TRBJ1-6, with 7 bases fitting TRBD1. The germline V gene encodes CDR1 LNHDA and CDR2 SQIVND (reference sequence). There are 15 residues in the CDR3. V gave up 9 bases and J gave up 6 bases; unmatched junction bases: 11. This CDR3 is CASKSEGALNSPLHF. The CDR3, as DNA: TGTGCCAGCAAGAGTGAGGGGGCGCTTAATTCACCCCTCCACTTT.

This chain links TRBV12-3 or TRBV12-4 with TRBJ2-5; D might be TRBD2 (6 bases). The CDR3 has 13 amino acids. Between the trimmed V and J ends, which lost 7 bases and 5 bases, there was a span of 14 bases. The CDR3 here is CASNAGRRETQYF. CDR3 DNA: TGTGCCAGCAATGCAGGGAGGAGGGAGACCCAGTACTTC.

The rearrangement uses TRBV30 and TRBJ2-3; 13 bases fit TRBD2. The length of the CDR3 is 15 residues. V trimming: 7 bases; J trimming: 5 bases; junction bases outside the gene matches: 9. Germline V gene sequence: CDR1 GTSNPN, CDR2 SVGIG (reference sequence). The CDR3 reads CASGDRLAGGDTQYF. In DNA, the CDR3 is TGTGCCTCTGGAGATAGACTAGCGGGAGGAGATACGCAGTATTTT.

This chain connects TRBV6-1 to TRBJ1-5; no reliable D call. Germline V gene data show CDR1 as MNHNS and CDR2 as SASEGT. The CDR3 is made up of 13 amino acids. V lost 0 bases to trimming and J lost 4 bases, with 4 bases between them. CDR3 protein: CASSEADNQPQHF. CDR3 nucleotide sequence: TGTGCCAGCAGTGAAGCCGATAATCAGCCCCAGCATTTT.

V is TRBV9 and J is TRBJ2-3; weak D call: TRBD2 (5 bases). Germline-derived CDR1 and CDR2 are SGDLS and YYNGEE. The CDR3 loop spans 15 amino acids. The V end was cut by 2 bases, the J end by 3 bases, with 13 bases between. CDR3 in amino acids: CASSVFGGETDTQYF. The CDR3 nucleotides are TGTGCCAGCAGCGTTTTTGGAGGTGAGACAGATACGCAGTATTTT.

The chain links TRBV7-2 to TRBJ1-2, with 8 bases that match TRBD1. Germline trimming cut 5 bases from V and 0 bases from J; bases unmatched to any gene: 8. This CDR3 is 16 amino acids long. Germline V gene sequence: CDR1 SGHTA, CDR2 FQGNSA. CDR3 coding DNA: TGTGCCAGCAGCACGATACAGGGGGTAGCTAACTATGGCTACACCTTC. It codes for CASSTIQGVANYGYTF.

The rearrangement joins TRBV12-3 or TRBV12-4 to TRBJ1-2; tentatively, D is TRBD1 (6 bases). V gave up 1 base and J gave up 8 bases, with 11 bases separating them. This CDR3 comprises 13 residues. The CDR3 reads CASSLGGAKGYTF. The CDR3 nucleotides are TGTGCCAGCAGTTTAGGGGGGGCGAAAGGCTACACCTTC.

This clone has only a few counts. In nucleotides, the CDR3 is TGCGCCAGCAGCTTCGGACAGGTAGAGTACTTC. Protein: CASSFGQVEYF. V gene TRBV5-1 combines with J gene TRBJ2-7; 7 nucleotides agree with TRBD1. This CDR3 spans 11 amino acids. Germline V gene sequence: CDR1 SGHRS, CDR2 YFSETQ. V dropped 2 bases and J dropped 11; count of bases not matched to a gene: 4.

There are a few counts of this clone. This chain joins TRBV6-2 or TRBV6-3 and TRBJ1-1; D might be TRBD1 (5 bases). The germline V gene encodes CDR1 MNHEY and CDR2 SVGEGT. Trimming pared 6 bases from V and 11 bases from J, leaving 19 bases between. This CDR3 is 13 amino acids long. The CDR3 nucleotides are TGTGCCAGCAGCCCCGATGGCTACAGGTTTGCTTTCTTT. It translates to CASSPDGYRFAFF.

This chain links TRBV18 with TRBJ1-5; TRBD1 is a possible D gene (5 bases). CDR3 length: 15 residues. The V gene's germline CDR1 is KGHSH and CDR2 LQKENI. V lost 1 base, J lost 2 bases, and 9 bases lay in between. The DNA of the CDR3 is TGTGCCAGCTCACCACTAGGAGGGGGCAATCAGCCCCAGCATTTT. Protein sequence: CASSPLGGGNQPQHF.

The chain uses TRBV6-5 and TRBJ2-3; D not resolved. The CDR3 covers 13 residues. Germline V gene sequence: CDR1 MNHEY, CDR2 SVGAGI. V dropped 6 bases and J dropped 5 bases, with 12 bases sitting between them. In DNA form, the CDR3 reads TGTGCCAGCAGCGTCCCCGACGGAGATACGCAGTATTTT. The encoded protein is CASSVPDGDTQYF.

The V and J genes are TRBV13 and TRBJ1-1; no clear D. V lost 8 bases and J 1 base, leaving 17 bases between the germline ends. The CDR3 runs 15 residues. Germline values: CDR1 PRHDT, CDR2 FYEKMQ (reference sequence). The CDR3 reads CASRHESTENTEAFF. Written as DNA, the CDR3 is TGTGCCAGCCGACACGAAAGTACAGAGAACACTGAAGCTTTCTTT.

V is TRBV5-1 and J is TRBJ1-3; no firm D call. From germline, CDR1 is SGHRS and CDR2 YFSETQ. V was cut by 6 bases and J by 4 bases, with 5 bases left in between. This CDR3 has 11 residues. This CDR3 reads CASNSGNTIYF. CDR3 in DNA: TGCGCCAGCAATTCCGGAAACACCATATATTTT. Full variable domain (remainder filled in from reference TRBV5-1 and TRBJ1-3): KAGVTQTPRYLIKTRGQQVTLSCSPISGHRSVSWYQQTPGQGLQFLFEYFSETQRNKGNFPGRFSGRQFSNSRSEMNVSTLELGDSALYLCASNSGNTIYFGEGSWLTVV.

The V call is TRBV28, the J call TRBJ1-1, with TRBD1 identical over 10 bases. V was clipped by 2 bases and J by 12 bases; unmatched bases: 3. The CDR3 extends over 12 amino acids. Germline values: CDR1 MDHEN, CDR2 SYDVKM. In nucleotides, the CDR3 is TGTGCCAGCAGTTTAGGACAGGGGGGGACTTTCTTT. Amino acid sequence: CASSLGQGGTFF.

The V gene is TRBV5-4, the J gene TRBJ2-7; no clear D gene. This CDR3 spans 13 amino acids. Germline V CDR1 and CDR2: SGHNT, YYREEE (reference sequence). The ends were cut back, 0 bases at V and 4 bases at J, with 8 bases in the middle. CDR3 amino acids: CASSLDGRYEQYF. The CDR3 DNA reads TGTGCCAGCAGCTTGGACGGAAGATACGAGCAGTACTTC.

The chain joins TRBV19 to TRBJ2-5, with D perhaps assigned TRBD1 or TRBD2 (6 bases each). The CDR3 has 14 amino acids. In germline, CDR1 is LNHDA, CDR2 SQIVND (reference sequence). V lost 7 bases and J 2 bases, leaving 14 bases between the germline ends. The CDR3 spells CASKGGANQETQYF. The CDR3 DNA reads TGTGCCAGTAAGGGGGGCGCAAATCAAGAGACCCAGTACTTC.